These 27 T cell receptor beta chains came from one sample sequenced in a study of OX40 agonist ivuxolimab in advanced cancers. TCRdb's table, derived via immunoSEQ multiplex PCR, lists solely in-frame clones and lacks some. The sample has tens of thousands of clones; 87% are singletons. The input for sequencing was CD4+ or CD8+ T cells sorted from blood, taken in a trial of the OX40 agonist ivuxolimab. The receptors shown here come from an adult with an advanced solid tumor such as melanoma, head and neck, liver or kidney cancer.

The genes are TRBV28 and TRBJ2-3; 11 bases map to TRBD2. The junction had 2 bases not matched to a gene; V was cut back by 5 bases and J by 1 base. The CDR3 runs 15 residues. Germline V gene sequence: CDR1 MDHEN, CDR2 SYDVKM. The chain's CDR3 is CASSRTSGRTDTQYF. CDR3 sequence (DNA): TGTGCCAGCAGTAGGACTAGCGGGCGCACAGATACGCAGTATTTT.

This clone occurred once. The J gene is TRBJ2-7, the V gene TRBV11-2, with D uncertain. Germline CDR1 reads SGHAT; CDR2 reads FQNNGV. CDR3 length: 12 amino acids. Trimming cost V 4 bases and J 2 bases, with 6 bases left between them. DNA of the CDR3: TGTGCCAGCAGCTCTCAGGCCTACGAGCAGTACTTC. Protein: CASSSQAYEQYF. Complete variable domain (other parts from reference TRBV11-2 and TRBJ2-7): EAGVAQSPRYKIIEKRQSVAFWCNPISGHATLYWYQQILGQGPKLLIQFQNNGVVDDSQLPKDRFSAERLKGVDSTLKIQPAKLEDSAVYLCASSSQAYEQYFGPGTRLTVT.

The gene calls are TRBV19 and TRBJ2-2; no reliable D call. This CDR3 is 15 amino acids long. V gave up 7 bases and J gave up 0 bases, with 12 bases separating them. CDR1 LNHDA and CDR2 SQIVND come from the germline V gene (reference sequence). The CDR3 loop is CASTRVHANTGELFF. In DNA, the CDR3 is TGTGCCAGTACAAGAGTCCATGCGAACACCGGGGAGCTGTTTTTT.

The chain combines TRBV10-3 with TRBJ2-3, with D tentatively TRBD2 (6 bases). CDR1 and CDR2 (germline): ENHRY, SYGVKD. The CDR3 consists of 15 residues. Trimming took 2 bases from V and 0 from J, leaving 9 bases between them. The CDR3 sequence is CAISEGTYSTDTQYF. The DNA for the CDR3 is TGTGCCATCAGTGAGGGGACTTATAGCACAGATACGCAGTATTTT.

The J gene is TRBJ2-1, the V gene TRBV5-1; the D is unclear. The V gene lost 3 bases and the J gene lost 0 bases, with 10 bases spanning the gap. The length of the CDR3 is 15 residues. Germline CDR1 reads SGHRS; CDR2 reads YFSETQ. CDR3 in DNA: TGCGCCAGCAGCTCCGACGGCAGCTCCTACAATGAGCAGTTCTTC. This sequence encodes CASSSDGSSYNEQFF. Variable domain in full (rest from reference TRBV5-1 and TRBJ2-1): KAGVTQTPRYLIKTRGQQVTLSCSPISGHRSVSWYQQTPGQGLQFLFEYFSETQRNKGNFPGRFSGRQFSNSRSEMNVSTLELGDSALYLCASSSDGSSYNEQFFGPGTRLTVL.

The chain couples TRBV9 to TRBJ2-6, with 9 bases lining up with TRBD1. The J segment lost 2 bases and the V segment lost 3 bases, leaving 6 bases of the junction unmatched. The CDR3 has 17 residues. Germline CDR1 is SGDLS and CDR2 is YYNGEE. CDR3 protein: CASSARQGEAGANVLTF. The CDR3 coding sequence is TGTGCCAGCAGCGCCAGACAGGGGGAAGCTGGGGCCAACGTCCTGACTTTC.

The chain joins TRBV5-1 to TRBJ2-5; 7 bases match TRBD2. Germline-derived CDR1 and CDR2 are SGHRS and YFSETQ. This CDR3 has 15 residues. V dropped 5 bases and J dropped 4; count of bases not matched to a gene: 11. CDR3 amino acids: CASRVSGAGLETQYF. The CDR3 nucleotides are TGCGCCAGCAGGGTCTCGGGAGCGGGATTAGAGACCCAGTACTTC.

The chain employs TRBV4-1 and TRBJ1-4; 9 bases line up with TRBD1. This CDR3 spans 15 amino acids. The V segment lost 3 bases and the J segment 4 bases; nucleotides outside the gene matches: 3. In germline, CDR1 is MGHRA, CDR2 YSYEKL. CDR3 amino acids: CASSQGGQGNEKLFF. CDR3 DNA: TGCGCCAGCAGCCAGGGGGGACAGGGTAATGAAAAACTGTTTTTT.

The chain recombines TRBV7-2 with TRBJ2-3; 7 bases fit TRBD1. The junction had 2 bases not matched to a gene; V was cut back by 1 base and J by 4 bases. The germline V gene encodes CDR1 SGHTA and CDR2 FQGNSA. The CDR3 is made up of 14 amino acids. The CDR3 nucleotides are TGTGCCAGCAGCTTAGGCCAGGGGGCAGATACGCAGTATTTT. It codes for CASSLGQGADTQYF. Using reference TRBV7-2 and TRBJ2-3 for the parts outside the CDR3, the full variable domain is GAGVSQSPSNKVTEKGKDVELRCDPISGHTALYWYRQSLGQGLEFLIYFQGNSAPDKSGLPSDRFSAERTGGSVSTLTIQRTQQEDSAVYLCASSLGQGADTQYFGPGTRLTVL.

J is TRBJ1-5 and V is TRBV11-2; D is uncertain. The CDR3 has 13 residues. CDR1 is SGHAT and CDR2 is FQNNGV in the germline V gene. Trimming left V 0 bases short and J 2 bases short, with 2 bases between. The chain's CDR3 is CASSLDRNQPQHF. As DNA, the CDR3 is TGTGCCAGCAGCTTAGATCGCAATCAGCCCCAGCATTTT.

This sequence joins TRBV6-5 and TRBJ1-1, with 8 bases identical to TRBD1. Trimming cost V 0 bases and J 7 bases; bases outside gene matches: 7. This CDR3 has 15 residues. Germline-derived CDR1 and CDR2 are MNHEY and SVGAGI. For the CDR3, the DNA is TGTGCCAGCAGTTACTCCGGACAGGGCTTATTTGAAGCTTTCTTT. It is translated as CASSYSGQGLFEAFF.

The DNA of the CDR3 is TGCGCCAGCGCCCCCGGGGGACAACGAGATACGCAGTATTTT. This gives the protein CASAPGGQRDTQYF. The chain uses TRBV5-1 and TRBJ2-3; D possibly uses TRBD1 or TRBD2 (6 bases each). Germline loops: CDR1 SGHRS, CDR2 YFSETQ. The CDR3 contains 14 residues. The V end lost 7 bases, the J end lost 5 bases, and 17 bases lay between the germline ends. Filled out from reference TRBV5-1 and TRBJ2-3, the complete variable domain reads KAGVTQTPRYLIKTRGQQVTLSCSPISGHRSVSWYQQTPGQGLQFLFEYFSETQRNKGNFPGRFSGRQFSNSRSEMNVSTLELGDSALYLCASAPGGQRDTQYFGPGTRLTVL.

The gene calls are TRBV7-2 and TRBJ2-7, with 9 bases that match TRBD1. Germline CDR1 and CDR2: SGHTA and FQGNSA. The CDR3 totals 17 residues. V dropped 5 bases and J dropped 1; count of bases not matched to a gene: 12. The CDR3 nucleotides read TGTGCCAGCAGCATAGGTATGGGACAGGGAGGTTCCTACGAGCAGTACTTC. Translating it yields CASSIGMGQGGSYEQYF.

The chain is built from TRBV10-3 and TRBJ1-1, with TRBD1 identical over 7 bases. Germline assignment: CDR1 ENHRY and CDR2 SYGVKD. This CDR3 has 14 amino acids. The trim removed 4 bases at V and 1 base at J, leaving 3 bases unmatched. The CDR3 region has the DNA TGTGCCATCAGTGCCAGGACAGGGAACACTGAAGCTTTCTTT. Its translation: CAISARTGNTEAFF.

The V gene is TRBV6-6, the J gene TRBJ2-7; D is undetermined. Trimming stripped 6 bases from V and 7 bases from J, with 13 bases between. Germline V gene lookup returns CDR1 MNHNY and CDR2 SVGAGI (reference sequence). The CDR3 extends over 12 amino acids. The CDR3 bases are TGTGCCAGCAGCTGGAACTCTCAGGAGCAGTACTTC. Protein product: CASSWNSQEQYF.

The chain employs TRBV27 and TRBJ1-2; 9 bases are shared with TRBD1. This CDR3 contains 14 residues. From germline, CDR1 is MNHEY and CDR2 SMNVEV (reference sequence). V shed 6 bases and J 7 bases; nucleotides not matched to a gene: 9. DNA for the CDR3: TGTGCCAGCAGACAGGGGGCTTCCATTGGTGGCTACACCTTC. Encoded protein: CASRQGASIGGYTF.

CDR3 residues: CASSFGGSQAETQYF. The CDR3 region has the DNA TGTGCCAGCAGCTTCGGCGGTAGCCAAGCGGAGACCCAGTACTTC. The chain is built from TRBV7-2 and TRBJ2-5, with D unresolved. Germline V gene lookup returns CDR1 SGHTA and CDR2 FQGNSA. CDR3 size: 15 residues. The germline V and J ends were trimmed by 3 bases and 5 bases, with 16 bases remaining between them.

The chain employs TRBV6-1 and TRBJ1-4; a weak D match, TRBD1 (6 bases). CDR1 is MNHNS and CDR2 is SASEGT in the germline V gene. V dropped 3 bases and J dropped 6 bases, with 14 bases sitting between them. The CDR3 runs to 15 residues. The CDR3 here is CASSEMSGGHEKLFF. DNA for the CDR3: TGTGCCAGCAGTGAGATGAGTGGGGGCCATGAAAAACTGTTTTTT.

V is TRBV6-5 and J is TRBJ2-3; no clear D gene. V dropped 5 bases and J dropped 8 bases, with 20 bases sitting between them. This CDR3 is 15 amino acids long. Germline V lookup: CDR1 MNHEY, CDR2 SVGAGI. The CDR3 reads CASSPRTGALATQYF. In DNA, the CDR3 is TGTGCCAGCAGTCCGAGGACGGGCGCCTTGGCTACGCAGTATTTT.

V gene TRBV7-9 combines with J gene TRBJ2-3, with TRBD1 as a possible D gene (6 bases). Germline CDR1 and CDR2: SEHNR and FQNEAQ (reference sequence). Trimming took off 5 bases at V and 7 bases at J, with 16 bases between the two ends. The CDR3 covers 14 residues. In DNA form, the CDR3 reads TGTGCCAGCAGCCCGGGGACAATTATCTATACGCAGTATTTT. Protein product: CASSPGTIIYTQYF.

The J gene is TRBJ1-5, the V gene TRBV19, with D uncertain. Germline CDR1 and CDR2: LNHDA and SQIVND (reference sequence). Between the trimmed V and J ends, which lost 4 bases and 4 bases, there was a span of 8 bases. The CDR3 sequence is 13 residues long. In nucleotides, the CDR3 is TGTGCCAGTAGTAGCTGGGAAAATCAGCCCCAGCATTTT. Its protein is CASSSWENQPQHF.

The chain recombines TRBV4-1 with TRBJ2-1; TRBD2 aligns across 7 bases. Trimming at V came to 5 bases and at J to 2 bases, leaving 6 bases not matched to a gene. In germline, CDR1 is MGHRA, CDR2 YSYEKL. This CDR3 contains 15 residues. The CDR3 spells CASSFGEGTYNEQFF. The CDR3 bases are TGCGCCAGCAGCTTTGGGGAGGGTACCTACAATGAGCAGTTCTTC.

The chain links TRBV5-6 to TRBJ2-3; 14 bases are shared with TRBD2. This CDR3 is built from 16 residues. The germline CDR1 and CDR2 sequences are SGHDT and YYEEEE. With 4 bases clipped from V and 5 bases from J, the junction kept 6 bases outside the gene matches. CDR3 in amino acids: CASSKGLAGELDTQYF. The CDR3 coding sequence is TGTGCCAGCAGCAAGGGACTAGCGGGAGAATTAGATACGCAGTATTTT.

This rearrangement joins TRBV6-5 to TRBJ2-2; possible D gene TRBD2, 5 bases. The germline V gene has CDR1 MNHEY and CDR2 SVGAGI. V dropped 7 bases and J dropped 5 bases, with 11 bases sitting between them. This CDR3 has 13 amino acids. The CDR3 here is CASIRGRTGELFF. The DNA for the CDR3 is TGTGCCAGCATAAGAGGGAGAACCGGGGAGCTGTTTTTT.

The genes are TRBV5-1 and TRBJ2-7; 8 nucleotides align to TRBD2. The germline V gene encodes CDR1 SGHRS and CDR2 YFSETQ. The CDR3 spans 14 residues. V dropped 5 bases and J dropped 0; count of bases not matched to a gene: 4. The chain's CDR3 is CASSPGGSSYEQYF. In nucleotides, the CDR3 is TGCGCCAGCAGTCCGGGAGGGAGCTCCTACGAGCAGTACTTC.

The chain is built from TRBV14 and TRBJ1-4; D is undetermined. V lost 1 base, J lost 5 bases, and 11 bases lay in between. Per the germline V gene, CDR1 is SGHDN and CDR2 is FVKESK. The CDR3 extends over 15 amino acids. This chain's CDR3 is CASSQGTGTNEKLFF. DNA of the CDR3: TGTGCCAGCAGCCAAGGGACTGGTACAAATGAAAAACTGTTTTTT.

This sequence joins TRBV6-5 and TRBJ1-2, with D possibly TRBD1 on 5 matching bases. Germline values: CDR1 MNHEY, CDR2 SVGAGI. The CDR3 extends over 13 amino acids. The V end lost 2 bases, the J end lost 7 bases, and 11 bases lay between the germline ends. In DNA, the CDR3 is TGTGCCAGCAGTTACACAGGACAAGGTGGCTACACCTTC. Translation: CASSYTGQGGYTF.